Presented here are 8 T cell receptor beta chains from one specimen sequenced in a study of blood T cell repertoires in COVID-19. Profiling relied on immunoSEQ multiplex PCR, and the TCRdb table lists in-frame clones only, not all of them. The sample yields approximately 240,000 clones, around four fifths seen once. Sequencing was carried out using peripheral blood. The receptors derive from a middle-aged man with acute or convalescent COVID-19.

The chain uses TRBV7-6 and TRBJ1-3, with D maybe TRBD1 (6 bases). The CDR3 covers 12 residues. V lost 5 bases, J lost 14 bases, and 16 bases lay in between. CDR1 is SGHVS, CDR2 FNYEAQ, per germline. DNA for the CDR3: TGTGCCAGCAGCCACGACAGGCTCTCTTTATATTTT. It translates to CASSHDRLSLYF.

This clone was counted once. The chain has TRBV12-5 and TRBJ2-1; 10 bases agree with TRBD2. V trimming: 6 bases; J trimming: 3 bases; junction bases outside the gene matches: 8. The CDR3 extends over 16 amino acids. The germline V gene has CDR1 LGHNT and CDR2 FRNRAP. The CDR3 here is CASGPGGLANYNEQFF. The CDR3 DNA reads as TGTGCTAGTGGCCCTGGGGGACTAGCGAACTACAATGAGCAGTTCTTC.

The chain has TRBV3-1 (or the pseudogene TRBV3-2) and TRBJ1-1; D possibly corresponds to TRBD1 (5 bases). Germline values: CDR1 LGHDT, CDR2 YNNKEL (reference sequence). Trimming removed 0 bases at V and 11 bases at J, with 13 bases between. The CDR3 has 13 residues. For the CDR3, the DNA is TGTGCCAGCAGCCAAGAGGGAAGGGGTCGCGCTTTCTTT. Translated, it gives CASSQEGRGRAFF.

J is TRBJ1-1 and V is TRBV6-5; 9 bases are a match to TRBD1. This CDR3 comprises 15 residues. The V and J ends lost 4 bases and 2 bases, in that order; junction bases with no gene match: 5. Germline-derived CDR1 and CDR2 are MNHEY and SVGAGI. The CDR3 sequence is CASSSPTGGNTEAFF. CDR3 nucleotides: TGTGCCAGCAGTTCACCGACAGGGGGAAACACTGAAGCTTTCTTT.

The J gene is TRBJ2-7, the V gene TRBV6-5, with a tentative D call TRBD1 (5 bases). Germline lookup yields CDR1 MNHEY and CDR2 SVGAGI. V lost 2 bases and J lost 0, with 11 bases in between. The CDR3 spans 15 residues. The CDR3 DNA reads TGTGCCAGCAGTTACCGCAGGGTCGGCTCCTACGAGCAGTACTTC. Protein: CASSYRRVGSYEQYF.

V gene TRBV29-1 combines with J gene TRBJ2-2; TRBD2 aligns across 12 bases. CDR3 length equals 15 residues. The J segment lost 6 bases and the V segment lost 3 bases, leaving 5 bases of the junction unmatched. The germline V gene encodes CDR1 SQVTM and CDR2 ANQGSEA. The CDR3 protein is CSVDSLAGGPGELFF. As DNA, the CDR3 is TGCAGCGTTGATTCCCTAGCGGGAGGGCCCGGGGAGCTGTTTTTT.

Written as DNA, the CDR3 is TGCGCCAGCAGCATCCGGGACAGATTCTCCTACGAGCAGTACTTC. This sequence encodes CASSIRDRFSYEQYF. This rearrangement joins TRBV5-1 to TRBJ2-7; 7 positions agree with TRBD1. The CDR3 consists of 15 residues. With 4 bases clipped from V and 0 bases from J, the junction kept 7 bases outside the gene matches. Germline lookup yields CDR1 SGHRS and CDR2 YFSETQ.

This clone has just one count. J is TRBJ1-1 and V is TRBV2; D unresolved. From germline, CDR1 is SNHLY and CDR2 FYNNEI. The CDR3 is made up of 10 amino acids. V lost 0 bases to trimming and J lost 10 bases, with 3 bases between them. DNA for the CDR3: TGTGCCAGCAGTGAAGCCGGAGCTTTCTTT. It translates to CASSEAGAFF.